This T cell receptor beta chain derives from a study of T cell repertoires in cytomegalovirus infection. TCRdb ran MiXCR on the reads and lists one entry per CDR3 protein. The sample carries 200,000 to 300,000 distinct CDR3 sequences, about an eighth recorded once. The CDR3 spans 15 residues. The germline gives CDR1 SGHVS, CDR2 FNYEAQ. As concerns this clonotype: Sequence at one end of the junction differs from germline and may be a read error.

The J gene is TRBJ2-5, the V gene TRBV7-6; 8 bases are a match to TRBD1. The sequence derives from a human donor in good health (CMV status not recorded). Some clones in this sample may be carry-over from other donors' samples. The material sequenced was PBMCs. CDR3 protein: CASSLVTGERETQYF. CDR3 nucleotides: TGTGCTAGCAGCTTGGTGACAGGGGAGAGAGAGACCCAGTACTTC.